These T cell receptor beta chains were read from a single sample in a study of Ad26.COV2.S vaccination and SARS-CoV-2 variants. The protocol was immunoSEQ multiplex PCR, while the TCRdb copy is restricted to in-frame clones and leaves out a portion. The sample shows 360,000 or so clones, about nine tenths of them seen only once. The sequencing used peripheral blood, collected in a trial of Ad26.COV2.S vaccine versus placebo. These receptors were taken from a person between 18 and 65 years old who received the Ad26.COV2.S COVID-19 vaccine or a placebo. The CDR3 runs from the conserved cysteine through the conserved F or W. Each record gives: V gene, J gene, clone size, D gene, CDR3 protein, CDR3 DNA. The D gene is left open where the match is weak. Size values are once, few and many counts, or a class for expanded clones, and some rows have none.

TRBV4-1	TRBJ2-1	.	TRBD2	CASSQAALAGTYNEQFF	TGCGCCAGCAGCCAAGCGGCCCTAGCGGGCACCTACAATGAGCAGTTCTTC
TRBV19	TRBJ2-7	.	.	CASSMKRATPYEQYF	TGTGCCAGTAGTATGAAGCGGGCGACCCCCTACGAGCAGTACTTC
TRBV3-1/TRBV3-2	TRBJ2-5	.	TRBD2	CASSYAGGGTQYF	TGTGCCAGCAGCTACGCCGGGGGGGGGACCCAGTACTTC
TRBV7-9	TRBJ2-1	few	.	CASSYDRDNEQFF	TGTGCCAGCAGTTACGACAGAGACAATGAGCAGTTCTTC
TRBV6-2/TRBV6-3	TRBJ2-2	.	.	CASSYGDTGELFF	TGTGCCAGCAGTTACGGGGACACCGGGGAGCTGTTTTTT
TRBV11-2	TRBJ1-6	.	.	CASSLLAGQDDSPLHF	TGTGCCAGCAGCCTTTTGGCTGGGCAGGACGATTCACCCCTCCACTTT
TRBV11-2	TRBJ2-7	.	.	CASSSRDQHRAYEQYF	TGTGCCAGCAGCTCCCGTGACCAACACCGGGCCTACGAGCAGTACTTC
TRBV29-1	TRBJ2-2	.	.	CSVVLGTGELFF	TGCAGCGTTGTGTTAGGGACCGGGGAGCTGTTTTTT
TRBV15	TRBJ2-3	.	.	CATSIGRVGLDTQYF	TGTGCCACCAGCATAGGGAGAGTGGGGTTGGATACGCAGTATTTT
TRBV6-5	TRBJ2-7	.	.	CASSSTSSSYEQYF	TGTGCCAGCAGTTCGACATCTAGCTCCTACGAGCAGTACTTC
TRBV19	TRBJ1-2	.	.	CATRRLPYGYTF	TGTGCCACCAGACGGCTACCCTATGGCTACACCTTC
TRBV29-1	TRBJ2-1	.	.	CSVETSASETYNEQFF	TGCAGCGTTGAAACCTCGGCTAGCGAGACCTACAATGAGCAGTTCTTC
TRBV7-2	TRBJ2-3	once	TRBD2	CASSPTTAGSPQYF	TGTGCCAGCAGCCCTACTACAGCGGGAAGCCCGCAGTATTTT
TRBV4-2	TRBJ2-2	.	.	CASSQDVGTGELFF	TGTGCCAGCAGCCAAGATGTAGGGACCGGGGAGCTGTTTTTT
TRBV25-1	TRBJ1-6	few	TRBD1	CASSEPTGHSPLHF	TGTGCCAGCAGTGAGCCGACAGGGCATTCACCCCTCCACTTT
TRBV7-2	TRBJ2-7	.	.	CASSFRDLSSYEQYF	TGTGCCAGCAGCTTTAGGGACCTGAGCTCCTACGAGCAGTACTTC
TRBV27	TRBJ1-3	.	.	CASSPQVSGNTIYF	TGTGCCAGCAGTCCCCAGGTCTCTGGAAACACCATATATTTT
TRBV10-3	TRBJ2-3	.	TRBD2	CAITRGLAPTDTQYF	TGTGCCATCACGAGGGGACTAGCCCCAACAGATACGCAGTATTTT
TRBV19	TRBJ1-1	.	.	CASSIGSLNTEAFF	TGTGCCAGTAGTATTGGCAGCTTGAACACTGAAGCTTTCTTT
TRBV7-2	TRBJ1-1	.	.	CASSLGGVGNTEAFF	TGTGCCAGCAGCTTAGGCGGGGTCGGAAACACTGAAGCTTTCTTT
TRBV28	TRBJ1-1	.	.	CASSEQGTEAFF	TGTGCCAGCAGTGAACAGGGCACTGAAGCTTTCTTT
TRBV6-5	TRBJ2-3	.	TRBD1	CASSPRDSRTDTQYF	TGTGCCAGCAGTCCACGGGACAGTCGCACAGATACGCAGTATTTT
TRBV7-9	TRBJ2-2	.	.	CASSLVGELFF	TGTGCCAGCAGCTTAGTTGGGGAGCTGTTTTTT
TRBV15	TRBJ2-3	.	.	CATSTGGGGDTQYF	TGTGCCACCAGCACAGGAGGAGGGGGAGATACGCAGTATTTT
TRBV28	TRBJ2-5	.	.	CASSLTREETQYF	TGTGCCAGCAGCCTTACTAGGGAAGAGACCCAGTACTTC
TRBV28	TRBJ2-5	.	.	CASSSPTWPQYF	TGTGCCAGCAGTTCACCTACCTGGCCCCAGTACTTC
TRBV27	TRBJ2-5	.	.	CASSFSGRETQYF	TGTGCCAGCAGTTTCTCGGGGCGAGAGACCCAGTACTTC
TRBV11-2	TRBJ2-1	.	.	CASSLSGLEQFF	TGTGCCAGCAGCTTATCCGGCCTTGAGCAGTTCTTC
TRBV30	TRBJ2-7	once	TRBD2	CAWRVSGSHSYEQYF	TGTGCCTGGAGAGTTAGCGGGTCCCACTCCTACGAGCAGTACTTC
TRBV5-6	TRBJ2-2	.	.	CASSLPPLPELFF	TGTGCCAGCAGCTTGCCGCCCCTGCCGGAGCTGTTTTTT
TRBV30	TRBJ2-5	.	.	CAWLLQKYPEETQYF	TGTGCCTGGCTACTTCAGAAGTACCCTGAAGAGACCCAGTACTTC
TRBV7-9	TRBJ2-7	.	.	CASSPRGAPGEQYF	TGTGCCAGCAGCCCCCGGGGGGCACCCGGCGAGCAGTACTTC